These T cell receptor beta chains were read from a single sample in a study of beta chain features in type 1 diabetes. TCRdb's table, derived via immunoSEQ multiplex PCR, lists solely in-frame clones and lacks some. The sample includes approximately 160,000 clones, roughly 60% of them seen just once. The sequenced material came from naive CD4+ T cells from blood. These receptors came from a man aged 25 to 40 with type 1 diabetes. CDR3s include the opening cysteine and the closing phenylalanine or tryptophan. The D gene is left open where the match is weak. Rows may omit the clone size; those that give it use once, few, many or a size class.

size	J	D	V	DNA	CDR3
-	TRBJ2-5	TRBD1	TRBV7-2	TGTGCCAGCAGCCAGGACAGGGGGCACGAGACCCAGTACTTC	CASSQDRGHETQYF
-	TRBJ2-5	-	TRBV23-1	TGCGCCAGCAGTCAAAGGGACCAAGAGACCCAGTACTTC	CASSQRDQETQYF
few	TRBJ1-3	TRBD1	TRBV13	TGTGCCAGCAGTACTACAGGGGAGTTCTTTGGAAACACCATATATTTT	CASSTTGEFFGNTIYF
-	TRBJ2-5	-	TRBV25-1	TGTGCCAGCAGTGAAGGAAAGCTAGGGATCCAAGAGACCCAGTACTTC	CASSEGKLGIQETQYF
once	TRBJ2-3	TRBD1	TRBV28	TGTGCCAGCAGTCAGGGGGACAGGAGAAGCACAGATACGCAGTATTTT	CASSQGDRRSTDTQYF
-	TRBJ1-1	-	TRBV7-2	TGTGCCAGCAGCACAGGACAGAGCACTGAAGCTTTCTTT	CASSTGQSTEAFF
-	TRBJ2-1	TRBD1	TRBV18	TGTGCCAGCTCCCCTGCCGGACAGGGGTATGAGCAGTTCTTC	CASSPAGQGYEQFF
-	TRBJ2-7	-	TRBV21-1	TGTGCCAGCAGCAAAGTCTACGAGCAGTACTTC	CASSKVYEQYF
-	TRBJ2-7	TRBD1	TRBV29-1	TGCAGCGTTGGGGACAGCTACGAGCAGTACTTC	CSVGDSYEQYF
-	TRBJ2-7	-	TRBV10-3	TGTGCCATCAGTGGCGGCATAGGCGAGCAGTACTTC	CAISGGIGEQYF
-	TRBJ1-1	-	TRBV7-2	TGTGCCAGCAGCTTAGGCACAGTTGAAGCTTTCTTT	CASSLGTVEAFF
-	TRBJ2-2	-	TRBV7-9	TGTGCCAGCAGCTTAGTCGTGGTCACCGGGGAGCTGTTTTTT	CASSLVVVTGELFF
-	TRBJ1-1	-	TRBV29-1	TGCAGCGCCAGAGTTATGAACACTGAAGCTTTCTTT	CSARVMNTEAFF
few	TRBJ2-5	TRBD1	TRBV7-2	TGTGCCAGCATCCTCACAGGGGGCGGGACCCAGTACTTC	CASILTGGGTQYF
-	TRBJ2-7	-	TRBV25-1	TGTGCCAGCGCGGGATCCTCCTACGAGCAGTACTTC	CASAGSSYEQYF
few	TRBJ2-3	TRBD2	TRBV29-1	TGCAGCGCCAGCCGGGACTACTGGCGGTCTTTT	CSASRDYWRSF
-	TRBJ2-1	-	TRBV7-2	TGTGCCAGCAGCCCTCCAGGGAGCTCCTACAATGAGCAGTTCTTC	CASSPPGSSYNEQFF
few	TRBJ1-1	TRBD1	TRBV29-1	TGCAGCGTCACAGGGGACACTGAAGCTTTCTTT	CSVTGDTEAFF
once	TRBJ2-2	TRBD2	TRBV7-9	TGTGCCAGCAAACTTCTAGCGGAGAACACCGGGGAGCTGTTTTTT	CASKLLAENTGELFF
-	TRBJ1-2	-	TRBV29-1	TGCAGCGGACGGGAAGGTTATGGCTACACCTTC	CSGREGYGYTF
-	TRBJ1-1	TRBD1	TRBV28	TGTGCCAGCAGCCCACCGGGACAGGTGGGAGGTGGCACTGAAGCTTTCTTT	CASSPPGQVGGGTEAFF
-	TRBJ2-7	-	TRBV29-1	TGCAGCGTCGAGACAGTAGAAAAAGACGAGCAGTACTTC	CSVETVEKDEQYF
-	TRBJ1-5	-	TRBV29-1	TGCAGCGTTGGAACAGCATACAATCAGCCCCAGCATTTT	CSVGTAYNQPQHF
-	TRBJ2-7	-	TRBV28	TGTGCCAGCACCCCTGAGGGGCGCTCGTACGAGCAGTACTTC	CASTPEGRSYEQYF
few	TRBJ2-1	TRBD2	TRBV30	TGTGCCTGGAGTTCCTCTAGCGGGGCCCTGTGGGGGCAGTTCTTC	CAWSSSSGALWGQFF
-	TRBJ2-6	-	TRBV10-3	TGTGCCATCAGTACCCGGGCCTCTGGGGCCAACGTCCTGACTTTC	CAISTRASGANVLTF
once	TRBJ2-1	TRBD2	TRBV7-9	TGTGCCAGCAGCTCGACCCCGGGACTAGCGGGGGGAGGGAATGAGCAGTTCTTC	CASSSTPGLAGGGNEQFF
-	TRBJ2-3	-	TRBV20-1	TGCAGTGCTCAGGGCACAGATACGCAGTATTTT	CSAQGTDTQYF